This T cell receptor (beta chain) was sequenced during a study of blood T cell repertoires in COVID-19. Across the study: COVID-19 samples, acute and convalescent, were from the United States, Italy and Spain. Sample material is recorded as cDNA or gDNA derived from T cells, B-cell-depleted T cells, or PBMCs.

Participant reports of clinical history set cohort assignment. The V end was cut by 6 bases, the J end by 4 bases, with 15 bases between. Germline lookup yields CDR1 MNHEY and CDR2 SVGAGI. The CDR3 covers 14 residues. In the authors' methods: Quantification of nucleated cells was approximated via reference gene primer amplification. Some clones are missing from TCRdb's copy, which holds only in-frame ones; the method was immunoSEQ multiplex PCR. From that table come the V and J calls and clone size; the DNA was used to work out D and trimming. The table includes roughly 290,000 clones, around 90% detected once.

Specimen: PBMCs or T cells enriched from blood (not recorded which). The chain is built from TRBV6-5 and TRBJ1-1; D possibly corresponds to TRBD1 (5 bases). The receptor was derived from a young woman with acute COVID-19. The DNA for the CDR3 is TGTGCCAGCAGGCCGGGGGGGATGGTCACTGAAGCTTTCTTT. It is translated as CASRPGGMVTEAFF.